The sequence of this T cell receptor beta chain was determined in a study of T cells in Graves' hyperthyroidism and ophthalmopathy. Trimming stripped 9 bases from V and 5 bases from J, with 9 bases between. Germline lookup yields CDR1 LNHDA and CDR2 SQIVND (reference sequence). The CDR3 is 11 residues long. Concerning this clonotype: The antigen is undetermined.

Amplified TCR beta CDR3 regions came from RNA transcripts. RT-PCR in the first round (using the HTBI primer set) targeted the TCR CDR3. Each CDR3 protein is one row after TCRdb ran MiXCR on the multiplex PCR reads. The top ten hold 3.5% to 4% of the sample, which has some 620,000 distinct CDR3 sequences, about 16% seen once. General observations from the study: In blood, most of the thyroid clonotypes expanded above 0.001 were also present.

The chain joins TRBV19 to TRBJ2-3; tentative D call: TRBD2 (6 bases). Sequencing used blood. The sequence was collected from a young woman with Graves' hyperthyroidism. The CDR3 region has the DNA TGTGCCAGCACGGGAGTAGATACGCAGTATTTT. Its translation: CASTGVDTQYF.